This entry is about one TCR beta chain. Its antigen is unidentified. The trim removed 1 base at V and 2 bases at J, leaving 8 bases unmatched. The CDR3 extends over 16 amino acids. Germline CDR1 is SGHKS and CDR2 is YYEKEE (reference sequence). One entry per CDR3 protein results from TCRdb running MiXCR on the 5' RACE reads. The sample has some 560,000 distinct CDR3 sequences, approximately 16% seen once. The sample is drawn from a study of T cells after yellow fever vaccination. Study-level background: Fractions containing few cells were prepared with SMART-Seq v4 Ultra Low Input. Whole-study findings and limits: Booster sampling recovered most clones from primary vaccination (roughly 96% CD4, just over 85% CD8).

The material sequenced was PBMCs, taken more than 4 days after the first yellow fever vaccination. The rearrangement links TRBV5-5 to TRBJ2-7, with 8 bases matching TRBD1. This clonotype was sampled from a man between 18 and 29 years old who received the YFV17D yellow fever vaccine. CDR3 residues: CASSLRDRGLPYEQYV. In nucleotides, the CDR3 is TGTGCCAGCAGCTTGCGTGACAGGGGCCTCCCCTACGAGCAGTACGTC.